The T cell receptor beta chain under discussion was sequenced for a study of CD8 T cells in ankylosing spondylitis. Points from the study as a whole: Ankylosing spondylitis blood appeared to carry a characteristic TCR beta motif of roughly eight highly homologous variants.

There are a few counts of this clonotype. No antigen is known for it. With 6 bases clipped from V and 0 bases from J, the junction kept 7 bases outside the gene matches. Looked up from germline, CDR1 is MNHNS and CDR2 is SASEGT. CDR3 length: 15 residues. TCRdb processed the 5' RACE reads anew with MiXCR; each CDR3 protein has one entry. Seen here are approximately 500,000 distinct CDR3 sequences, approximately 12% observed once, and the top ten hold around 7%. Sample: blood, either unsorted or a sorted T cell fraction (not recorded which). The chain combines TRBV6-1 with TRBJ2-7; 8 bases fit TRBD2. The receptor was derived from a male donor with ankylosing spondylitis. The CDR3 bases are TGTGCCAGCAGCCAAGCGGGAGTAAGCTCCTACGAGCAGTACTTC. This codes for CASSQAGVSSYEQYF.